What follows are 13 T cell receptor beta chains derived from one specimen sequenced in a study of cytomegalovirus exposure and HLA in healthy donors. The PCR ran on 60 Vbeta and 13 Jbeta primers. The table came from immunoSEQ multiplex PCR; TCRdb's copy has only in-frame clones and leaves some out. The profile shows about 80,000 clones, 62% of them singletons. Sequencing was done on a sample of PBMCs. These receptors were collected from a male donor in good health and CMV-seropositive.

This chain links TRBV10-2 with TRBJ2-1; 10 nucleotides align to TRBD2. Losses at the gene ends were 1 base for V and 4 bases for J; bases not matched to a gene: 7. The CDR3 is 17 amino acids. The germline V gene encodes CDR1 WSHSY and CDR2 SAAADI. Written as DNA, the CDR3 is TGCGCCAGCAGTGAGTGGTCTAGCGGGAGAGTATACAATGAGCAGTTCTTC. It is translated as CASSEWSSGRVYNEQFF.

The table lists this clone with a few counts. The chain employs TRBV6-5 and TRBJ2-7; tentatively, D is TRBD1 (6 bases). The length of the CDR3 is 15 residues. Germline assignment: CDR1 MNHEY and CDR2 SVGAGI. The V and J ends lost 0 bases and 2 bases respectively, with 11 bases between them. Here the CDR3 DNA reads TGTGCCAGCAGTTACTCGAGCCAGGGGACCTACGAGCAGTACTTC. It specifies CASSYSSQGTYEQYF.

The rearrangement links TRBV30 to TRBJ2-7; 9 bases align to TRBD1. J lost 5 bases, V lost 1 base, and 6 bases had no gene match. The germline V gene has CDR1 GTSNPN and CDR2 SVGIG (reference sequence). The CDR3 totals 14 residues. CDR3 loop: CAWSGGQGADEQYF. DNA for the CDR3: TGTGCCTGGAGTGGGGGACAGGGTGCCGACGAGCAGTACTTC.

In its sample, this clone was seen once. The DNA of the CDR3 is TGTGCCAGCAGCCATCCTTTGGTAGGGGGTTCTCAGCCCCAGCATTTT. Translation gives CASSHPLVGGSQPQHF. The V call is TRBV6-6, the J call TRBJ1-5; D is perhaps TRBD1 (6 bases). The CDR3 length is 16 residues. V was clipped by 6 bases and J by 6 bases, with 21 bases between them. Germline values: CDR1 MNHNY, CDR2 SVGAGI (reference sequence).

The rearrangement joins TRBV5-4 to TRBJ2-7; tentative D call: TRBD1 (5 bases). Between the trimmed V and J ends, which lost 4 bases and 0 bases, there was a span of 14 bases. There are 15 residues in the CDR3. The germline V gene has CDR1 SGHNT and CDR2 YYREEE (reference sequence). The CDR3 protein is CASSPETASSYEQYF. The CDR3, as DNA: TGTGCCAGCAGCCCTGAGACAGCGAGCTCCTACGAGCAGTACTTC.

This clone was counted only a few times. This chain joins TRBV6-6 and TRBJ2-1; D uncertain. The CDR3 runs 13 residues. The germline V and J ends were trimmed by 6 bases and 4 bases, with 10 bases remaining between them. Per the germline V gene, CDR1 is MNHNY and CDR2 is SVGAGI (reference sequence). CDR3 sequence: CASSPGLYNEQFF. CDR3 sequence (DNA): TGTGCCAGCAGCCCGGGTCTTTACAATGAGCAGTTCTTC.

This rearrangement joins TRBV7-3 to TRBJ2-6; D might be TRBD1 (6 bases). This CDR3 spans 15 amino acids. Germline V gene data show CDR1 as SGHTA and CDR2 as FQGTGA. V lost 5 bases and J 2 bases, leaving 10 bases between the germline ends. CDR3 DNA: TGTGCCAGCAGCCCAGGACAGCCTGGGGCCAACGTCCTGACTTTC. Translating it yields CASSPGQPGANVLTF.

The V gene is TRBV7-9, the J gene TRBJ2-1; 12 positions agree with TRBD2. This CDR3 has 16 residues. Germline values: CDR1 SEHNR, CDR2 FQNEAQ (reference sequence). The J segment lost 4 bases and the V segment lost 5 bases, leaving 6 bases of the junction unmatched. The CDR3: CASSPTSGGRYNEQFF. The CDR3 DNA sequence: TGTGCCAGCAGCCCCACTAGCGGGGGGCGGTACAATGAGCAGTTCTTC.

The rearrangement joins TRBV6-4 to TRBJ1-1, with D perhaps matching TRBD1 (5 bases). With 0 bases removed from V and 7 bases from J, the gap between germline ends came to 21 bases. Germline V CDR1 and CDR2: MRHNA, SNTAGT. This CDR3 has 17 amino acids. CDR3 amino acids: CASSDSQRGDPGGEAFF. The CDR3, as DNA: TGTGCCAGCAGTGACTCGCAGCGGGGGGACCCGGGGGGTGAAGCTTTCTTT.

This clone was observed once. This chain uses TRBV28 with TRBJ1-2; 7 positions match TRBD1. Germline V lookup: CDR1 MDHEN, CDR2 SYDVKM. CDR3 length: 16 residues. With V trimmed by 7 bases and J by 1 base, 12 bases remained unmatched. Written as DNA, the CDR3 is TGTGCCAGCAAGGGGGCCGAGGGGGCGGGTAACTATGGCTACACCTTC. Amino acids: CASKGAEGAGNYGYTF.

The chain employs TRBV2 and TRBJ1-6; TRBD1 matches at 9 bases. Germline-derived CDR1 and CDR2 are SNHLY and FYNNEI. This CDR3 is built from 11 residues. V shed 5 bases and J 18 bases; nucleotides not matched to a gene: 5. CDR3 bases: TGTGCCAGCAGTCTCGGGACAGGGCCCCACTTT. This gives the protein CASSLGTGPHF. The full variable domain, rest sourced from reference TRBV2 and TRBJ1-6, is EPEVTQTPSHQVTQMGQEVILRCVPISNHLYFYWYRQILGQKVEFLVSFYNNEISEKSEIFDDQFSVERPDGSNFTLKIRSTKLEDSAMYFCASSLGTGPHFGNGTRLTVT.

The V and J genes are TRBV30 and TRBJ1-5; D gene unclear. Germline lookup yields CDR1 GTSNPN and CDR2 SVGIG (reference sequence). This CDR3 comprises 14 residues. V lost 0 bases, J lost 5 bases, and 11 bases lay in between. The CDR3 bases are TGTGCCTGGAGTGTACTAGGTGGGGATCAGCCCCAGCATTTT. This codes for CAWSVLGGDQPQHF.

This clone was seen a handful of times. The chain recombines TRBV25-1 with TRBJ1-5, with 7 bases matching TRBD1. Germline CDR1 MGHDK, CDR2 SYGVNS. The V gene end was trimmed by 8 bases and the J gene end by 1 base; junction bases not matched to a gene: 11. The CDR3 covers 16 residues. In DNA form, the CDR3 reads TGTGCCAGCTCTGCCGGGACAGCGCTGAGCAATCAGCCCCAGCATTTT. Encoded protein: CASSAGTALSNQPQHF.